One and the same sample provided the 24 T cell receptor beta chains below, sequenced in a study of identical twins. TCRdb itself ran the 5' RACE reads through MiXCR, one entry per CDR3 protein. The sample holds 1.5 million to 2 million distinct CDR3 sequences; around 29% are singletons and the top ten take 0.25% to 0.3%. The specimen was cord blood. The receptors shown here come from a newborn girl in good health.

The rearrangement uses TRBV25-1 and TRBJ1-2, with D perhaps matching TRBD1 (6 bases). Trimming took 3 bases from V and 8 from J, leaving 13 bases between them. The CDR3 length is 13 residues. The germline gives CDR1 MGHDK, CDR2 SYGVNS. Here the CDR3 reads CASSEGTPWGYTF. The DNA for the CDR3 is TGTGCCAGCAGTGAGGGGACACCGTGGGGCTACACCTTC.

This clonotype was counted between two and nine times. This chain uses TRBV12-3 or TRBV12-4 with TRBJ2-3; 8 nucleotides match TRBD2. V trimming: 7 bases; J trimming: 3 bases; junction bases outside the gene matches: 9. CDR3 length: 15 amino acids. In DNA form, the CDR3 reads TGTGCCAGCACCACCGGGACTAGGGCGACAGATACGCAGTATTTT. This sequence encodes CASTTGTRATDTQYF.

CDR3 sequence reads: CASSFKASSYNEQYF. The CDR3 DNA sequence: TGTGCCAGCAGTTTCAAGGCGAGCTCCTACAATGAGCAGTACTTC. The gene calls are TRBV28 and TRBJ2-1; D is ambiguous. The end of the DNA is better explained by TRBJ2-7, so the J call may be wrong. This CDR3 contains 15 residues. Germline lookup yields CDR1 MDHEN and CDR2 SYDVKM.

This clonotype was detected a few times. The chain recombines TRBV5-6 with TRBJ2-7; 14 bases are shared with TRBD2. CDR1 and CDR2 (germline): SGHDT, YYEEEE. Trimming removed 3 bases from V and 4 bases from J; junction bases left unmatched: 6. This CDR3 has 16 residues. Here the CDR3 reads CASSYTGTSGGYEQYF. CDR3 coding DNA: TGTGCCAGCAGCTATACCGGGACTAGCGGGGGATACGAGCAGTACTTC.

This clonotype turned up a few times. The CDR3 sequence: CASSEQRGLETYEQYF. The CDR3 region has the DNA TGTGCCAGCAGTGAGCAGAGAGGACTAGAGACATACGAGCAGTACTTC. The chain uses TRBV2 and TRBJ2-7; TRBD2 matches at 7 bases. The CDR3 length is 16 residues. Germline-derived CDR1 and CDR2 are SNHLY and FYNNEI. Germline trimming cut 3 bases from V and 4 bases from J; bases unmatched to any gene: 12. The variable domain in full, completed from reference TRBV2 and TRBJ2-7, reads EPEVTQTPSHQVTQMGQEVILRCVPISNHLYFYWYRQILGQKVEFLVSFYNNEISEKSEIFDDQFSVERPDGSNFTLKIRSTKLEDSAMYFCASSEQRGLETYEQYFGPGTRLTVT.

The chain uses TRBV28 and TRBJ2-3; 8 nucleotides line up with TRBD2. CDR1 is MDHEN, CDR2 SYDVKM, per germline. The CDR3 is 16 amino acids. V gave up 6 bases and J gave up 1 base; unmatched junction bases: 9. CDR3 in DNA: TGTGCCAGCAGGAGCGGGAGTACCGGGGGCACAGATACGCAGTATTTT. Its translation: CASRSGSTGGTDTQYF.

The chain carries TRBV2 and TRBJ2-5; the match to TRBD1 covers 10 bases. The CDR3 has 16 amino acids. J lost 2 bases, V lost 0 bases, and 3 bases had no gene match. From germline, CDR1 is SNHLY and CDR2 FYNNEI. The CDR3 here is CASSEAPGQGQETQYF. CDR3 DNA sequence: TGTGCCAGCAGTGAAGCGCCGGGACAGGGGCAAGAGACCCAGTACTTC. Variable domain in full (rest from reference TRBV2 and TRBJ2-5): EPEVTQTPSHQVTQMGQEVILRCVPISNHLYFYWYRQILGQKVEFLVSFYNNEISEKSEIFDDQFSVERPDGSNFTLKIRSTKLEDSAMYFCASSEAPGQGQETQYFGPGTRLLVL.

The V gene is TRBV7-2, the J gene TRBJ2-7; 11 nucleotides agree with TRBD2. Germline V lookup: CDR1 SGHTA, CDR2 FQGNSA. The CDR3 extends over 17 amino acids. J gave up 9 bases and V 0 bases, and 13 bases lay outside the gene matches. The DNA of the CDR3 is TGTGCCAGCAGCTTAGCGCGGACTAGCGGGCTTTCCCCCGTGCAGTACTTC. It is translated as CASSLARTSGLSPVQYF.

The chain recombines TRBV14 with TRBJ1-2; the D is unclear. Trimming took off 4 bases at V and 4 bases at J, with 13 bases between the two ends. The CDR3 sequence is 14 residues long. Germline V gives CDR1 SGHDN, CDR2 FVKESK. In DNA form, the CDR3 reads TGTGCCAGCAGCCCCCGGACGTACTTCTATGGCTACACCTTC. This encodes CASSPRTYFYGYTF. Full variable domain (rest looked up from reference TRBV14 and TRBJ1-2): EAGVTQFPSHSVIEKGQTVTLRCDPISGHDNLYWYRRVMGKEIKFLLHFVKESKQDESGMPNNRFLAERTGGTYSTLKVQPAELEDSGVYFCASSPRTYFYGYTFGSGTRLTVV.

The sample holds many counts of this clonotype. CDR3 sequence: CASSESLVAGSEQYF. The DNA for the CDR3 is TGCGCCAGCAGTGAGTCTCTTGTCGCGGGGAGCGAGCAGTACTTC. The chain uses TRBV10-1 and TRBJ2-7; possible D gene TRBD2, 6 bases. The CDR3 is made up of 15 amino acids. V gave up 0 bases and J gave up 6 bases, with 15 bases separating them. CDR1 is WNHNN, CDR2 SYGVQD, per germline (reference sequence).

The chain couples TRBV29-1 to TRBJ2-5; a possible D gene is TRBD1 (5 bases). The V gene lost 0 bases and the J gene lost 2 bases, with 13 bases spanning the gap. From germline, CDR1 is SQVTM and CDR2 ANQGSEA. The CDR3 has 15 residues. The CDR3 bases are TGCAGCGTTGAAGACAGGGATGGTCGGCAAGAGACCCAGTACTTC. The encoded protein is CSVEDRDGRQETQYF.

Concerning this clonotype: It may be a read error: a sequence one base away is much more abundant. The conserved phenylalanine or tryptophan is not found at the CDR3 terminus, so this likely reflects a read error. The CDR3 spells CASSLLAGVNEQYL. Here the CDR3 DNA reads TGTGCCAGCAGTTTATTAGCGGGAGTAAACGAGCAGTACTTA. This chain joins TRBV28 and TRBJ2-4, with 9 bases aligning to TRBD2. TRBJ2-7 matches the DNA end more closely, so the J call is doubtful. Germline CDR1 and CDR2: MDHEN and SYDVKM. The CDR3 runs 14 residues.

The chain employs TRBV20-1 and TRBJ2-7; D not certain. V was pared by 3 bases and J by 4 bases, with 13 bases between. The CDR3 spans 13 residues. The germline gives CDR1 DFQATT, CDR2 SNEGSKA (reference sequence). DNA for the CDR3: TGCAGTGCTAGTCCCCCTTTAATATACGAGCAGTACTTC. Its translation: CSASPPLIYEQYF.

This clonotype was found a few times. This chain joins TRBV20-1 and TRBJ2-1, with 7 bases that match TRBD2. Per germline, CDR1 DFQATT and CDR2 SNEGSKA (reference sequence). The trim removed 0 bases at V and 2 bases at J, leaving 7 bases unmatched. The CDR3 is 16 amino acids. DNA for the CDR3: TGCAGTGCTAGAGATCGGCTAGCGGTGACCTACAATGAGCAGTTCTTC. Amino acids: CSARDRLAVTYNEQFF.

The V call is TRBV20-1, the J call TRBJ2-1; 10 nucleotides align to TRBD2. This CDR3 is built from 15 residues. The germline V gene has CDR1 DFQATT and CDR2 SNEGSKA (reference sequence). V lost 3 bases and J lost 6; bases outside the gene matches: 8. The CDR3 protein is CSASRSGGPFNEQFF. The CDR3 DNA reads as TGCAGTGCTAGCCGTAGCGGGGGGCCTTTCAATGAGCAGTTCTTC.

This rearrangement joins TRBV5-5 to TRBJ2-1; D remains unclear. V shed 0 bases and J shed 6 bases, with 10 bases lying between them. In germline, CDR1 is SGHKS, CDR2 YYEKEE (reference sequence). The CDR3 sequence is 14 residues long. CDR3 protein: CASSLVVGGNEQFF. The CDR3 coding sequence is TGTGCCAGCAGCTTGGTCGTAGGCGGCAATGAGCAGTTCTTC. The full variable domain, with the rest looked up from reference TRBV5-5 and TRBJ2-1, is DAGVTQSPTHLIKTRGQQVTLRCSPISGHKSVSWYQQVLGQGPQFIFQYYEKEERGRGNFPDRFSARQFPNYSSELNVNALLLGDSALYLCASSLVVGGNEQFFGPGTRLTVL.

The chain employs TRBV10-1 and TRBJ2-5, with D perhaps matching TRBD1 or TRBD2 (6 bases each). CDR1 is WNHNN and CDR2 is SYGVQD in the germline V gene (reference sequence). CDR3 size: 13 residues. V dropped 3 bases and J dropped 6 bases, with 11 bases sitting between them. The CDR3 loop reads CASSDSGAKTQYF. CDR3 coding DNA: TGCGCCAGCAGTGATTCGGGGGCGAAGACCCAGTACTTC.

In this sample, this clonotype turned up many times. The CDR3 protein is CASSYGAGAYEQYF. Written as DNA, the CDR3 is TGTGCCAGCAGTTATGGGGCGGGAGCCTACGAGCAGTACTTC. The chain couples TRBV6-5 to TRBJ2-7; TRBD2 matches at 7 bases. J lost 2 bases, V lost 3 bases, and 4 bases had no gene match. The CDR3 spans 14 residues. Germline V CDR1 and CDR2: MNHEY, SVGAGI.

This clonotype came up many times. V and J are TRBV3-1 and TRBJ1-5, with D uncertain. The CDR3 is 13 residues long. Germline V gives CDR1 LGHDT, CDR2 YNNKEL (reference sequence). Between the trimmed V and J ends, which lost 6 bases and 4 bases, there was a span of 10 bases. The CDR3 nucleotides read TGTGCCAGCAGTCAGACTGGGAATCAGCCCCAGCATTTT. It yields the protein CASSQTGNQPQHF. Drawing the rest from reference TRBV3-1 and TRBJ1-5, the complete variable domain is DTAVSQTPKYLVTQMGNDKSIKCEQNLGHDTMYWYKQDSKKFLKIMFSYNNKELIINETVPNRFSPKSPDKAHLNLHINSLELGDSAVYFCASSQTGNQPQHFGDGTRLSIL.

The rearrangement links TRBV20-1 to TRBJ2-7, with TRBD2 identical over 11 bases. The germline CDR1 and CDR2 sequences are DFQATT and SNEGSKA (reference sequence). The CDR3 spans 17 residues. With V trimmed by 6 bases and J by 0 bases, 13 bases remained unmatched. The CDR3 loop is CSAPTKTGTSGSYEQYF. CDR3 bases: TGCAGTGCGCCGACAAAGACCGGGACTAGCGGCTCCTACGAGCAGTACTTC.

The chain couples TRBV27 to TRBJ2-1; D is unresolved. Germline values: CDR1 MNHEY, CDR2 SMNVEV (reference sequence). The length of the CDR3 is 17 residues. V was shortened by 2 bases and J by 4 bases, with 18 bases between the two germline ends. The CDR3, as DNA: TGTGCCAGCAGTTTACTTGGGTACCGAGCAAGGTACAATGAGCAGTTCTTC. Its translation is CASSLLGYRARYNEQFF.

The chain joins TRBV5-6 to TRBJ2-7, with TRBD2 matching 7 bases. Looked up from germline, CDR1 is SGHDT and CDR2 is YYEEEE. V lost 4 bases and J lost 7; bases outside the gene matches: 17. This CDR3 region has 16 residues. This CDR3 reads CASSTTSSYTYNEQYF. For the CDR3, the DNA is TGTGCCAGCAGCACGACTAGCAGCTATACCTACAATGAGCAGTACTTC.

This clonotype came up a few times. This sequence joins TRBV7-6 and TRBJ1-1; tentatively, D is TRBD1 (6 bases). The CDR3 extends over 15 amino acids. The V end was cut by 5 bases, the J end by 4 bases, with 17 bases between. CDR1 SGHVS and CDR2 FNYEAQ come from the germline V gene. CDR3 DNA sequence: TGTGCCAGCAGCCCGGGGGCGCAAAGGGGCACTGAAGCTTTCTTT. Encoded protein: CASSPGAQRGTEAFF.

The CDR3 sequence is CSTKRLAGDPWETQYF. The CDR3 region has the DNA TGCAGTACTAAAAGACTAGCGGGAGACCCCTGGGAGACGCAGTATTTT. The J gene is TRBJ2-3, the V gene TRBV20-1, with 12 bases identical to TRBD2. J gave up 9 bases and V 8 bases, and 18 bases lay outside the gene matches. CDR1 is DFQATT and CDR2 is SNEGSKA in the germline V gene (reference sequence). The CDR3 extends over 16 amino acids.